A single sample gave rise to the 17 T cell receptor beta chains below, sequenced in a study of a mutant IDH1 vaccine in newly diagnosed glioma. Time point specified: baseline, week 1 (first vaccination visit). Noted treatment: pre-vaccination baseline after standard-of-care therapy. Measured with immunoSEQ multiplex PCR; TCRdb has only the in-frame clones, and not every one. Here the sample spans about 88,000 clones, almost 85% being singletons. Here the sequenced sample was PBMCs, taken from a glioma patient treated with radiotherapy, temozolomide or both. These receptor sequences come from a man aged 35 to 55 with glioma. Some clones in this sample may be carry-over from other donors' samples.

J is TRBJ1-2 and V is TRBV7-2; the D is unclear. Trimming removed 1 base from V and 1 base from J, with 7 bases in between. Germline V gene sequence: CDR1 SGHTA, CDR2 FQGNSA. The CDR3 consists of 14 residues. CDR3 sequence: CASSLGSINYGYTF. CDR3 nucleotides: TGTGCCAGCAGCTTAGGCAGCATTAACTATGGCTACACCTTC.

This clone has a count of ten or more. J is TRBJ2-7 and V is TRBV7-9; D may be TRBD1 or TRBD2 (5 bases each). V dropped 8 bases and J dropped 0 bases, with 11 bases sitting between them. The length of the CDR3 is 13 residues. Germline CDR1 reads SEHNR; CDR2 reads FQNEAQ (reference sequence). In DNA, the CDR3 is TGTGCCAGCTGCTGGGGGAGCTCCTACGAGCAGTACTTC. It translates to CASCWGSSYEQYF.

This clone has only a few counts. V gene TRBV10-1 combines with J gene TRBJ1-6, with D unresolved. Per the germline V gene, CDR1 is WNHNN and CDR2 is SYGVQD (reference sequence). The CDR3 is made up of 14 amino acids. V lost 0 bases, J lost 10 bases, and 10 bases lay in between. The CDR3 DNA sequence: TGCGCCAGCAGTGAGTCGGTAGAGGGATCACCCCTCCACTTT. Translated: CASSESVEGSPLHF.

The chain is built from TRBV2 and TRBJ2-1; D remains unclear. V gave up 5 bases and J gave up 5 bases, with 10 bases separating them. This CDR3 comprises 13 residues. The germline CDR1 and CDR2 sequences are SNHLY and FYNNEI. The CDR3 is CASSFQSDNEQFF. CDR3 coding DNA: TGTGCCAGCAGTTTTCAGAGCGACAATGAGCAGTTCTTC.

The chain joins TRBV19 to TRBJ1-2, with 7 nucleotides matching TRBD1. V was pared by 5 bases and J by 1 base, with 7 bases of the junction left unmatched. This CDR3 contains 15 residues. Germline-derived CDR1 and CDR2 are LNHDA and SQIVND (reference sequence). The CDR3 DNA sequence: TGTGCCAGTAGTGGAGGGACAGACTATAACTATGGCTACACCTTC. Translating gives CASSGGTDYNYGYTF.

CDR3 sequence reads: CASSPKDRASNSPLHF. The CDR3 coding sequence is TGTGCCAGCTCACCGAAGGACAGGGCGAGTAATTCACCCCTCCACTTT. The rearrangement uses TRBV18 and TRBJ1-6, with TRBD1 identical over 8 bases. Germline CDR1 and CDR2: KGHSH and LQKENI. J lost 6 bases, V lost 3 bases, and 7 bases had no gene match. The CDR3 consists of 16 residues.

The chain recombines TRBV10-2 with TRBJ1-2; no clear D. V gave up 0 bases and J gave up 6 bases, with 8 bases separating them. CDR1 and CDR2 from the germline V gene are WSHSY and SAAADI. The CDR3 is made up of 13 amino acids. The CDR3 loop reads CASSESNGDGYTF. The CDR3 bases are TGCGCCAGCAGTGAGTCGAACGGGGATGGCTACACCTTC.

This chain uses TRBV4-1 with TRBJ1-1, with D perhaps matching TRBD1 (5 bases). Germline CDR1 is MGHRA and CDR2 is YSYEKL. With 0 bases removed from V and 0 bases from J, the gap between germline ends came to 11 bases. The CDR3 spans 16 residues. The CDR3 DNA follows: TGCGCCAGCAGCCAAGAGGGGGGGGGTTTGAACACTGAAGCTTTCTTT. It encodes CASSQEGGGLNTEAFF.

This clone was picked up one time. For the CDR3, the DNA is TGTGCCTGGACCAGTCGGGCAGGGGCCAGAGAGGAGCAGTACTTC. This sequence encodes CAWTSRAGAREEQYF. J is TRBJ2-7 and V is TRBV30, with a possible D match to TRBD1 (6 bases). This CDR3 region has 15 residues. Germline CDR1 is GTSNPN and CDR2 is SVGIG (reference sequence). The V gene lost 4 bases and the J gene lost 7 bases, with 23 bases spanning the gap.

CDR3 sequence reads: CAIAQGNNQPQHF. The CDR3 DNA is TGTGCCATCGCACAGGGGAACAATCAGCCCCAGCATTTT. The V and J genes are TRBV10-3 and TRBJ1-5; 7 nucleotides agree with TRBD1. This CDR3 has 13 residues. V was clipped by 8 bases and J by 3 bases; unmatched bases: 4. The germline CDR1 and CDR2 sequences are ENHRY and SYGVKD.

The V gene is TRBV4-1, the J gene TRBJ2-5, with 7 positions matching TRBD1. The length of the CDR3 is 17 residues. V lost 0 bases and J lost 0; bases outside the gene matches: 7. In germline, CDR1 is MGHRA, CDR2 YSYEKL. The CDR3 region is CASSQDRGTANQETQYF. The CDR3 DNA reads as TGCGCCAGCAGCCAAGATAGGGGGACAGCAAACCAAGAGACCCAGTACTTC.

This clone was observed a handful of times. J is TRBJ1-2 and V is TRBV6-5; 10 nucleotides agree with TRBD1. Germline V lookup: CDR1 MNHEY, CDR2 SVGAGI. V dropped 8 bases and J dropped 5; count of bases not matched to a gene: 5. This CDR3 spans 13 amino acids. DNA for the CDR3: TGTGCCAGCGGGGACAGGGGAAGATATGGCTACACCTTC. Encoded protein: CASGDRGRYGYTF.

The V and J genes are TRBV29-1 and TRBJ2-3; possible D gene TRBD2, 5 bases. CDR3 size: 12 residues. The V end lost 4 bases, the J end lost 3 bases, and 8 bases lay between the germline ends. Germline lookup yields CDR1 SQVTM and CDR2 ANQGSEA. This CDR3 reads CSVAGETDTQYF. CDR3 DNA: TGCAGCGTTGCCGGGGAGACAGATACGCAGTATTTT.

This chain connects TRBV18 to TRBJ2-7, with a weak D call TRBD1 (5 bases). Trimming pared 0 bases from V and 6 bases from J, leaving 12 bases between. In germline, CDR1 is KGHSH, CDR2 LQKENI. This CDR3 is built from 14 residues. CDR3 residues: CASSPPPLGLEQYF. The CDR3 DNA reads TGTGCCAGCTCACCACCGCCCTTGGGGCTCGAGCAGTACTTC.

The chain is built from TRBV10-2 and TRBJ1-1; D is unclear. The V end lost 0 bases, the J end lost 6 bases, and 17 bases lay between the germline ends. CDR1 and CDR2 from the germline V gene are WSHSY and SAAADI. This CDR3 contains 16 residues. CDR3 DNA: TGCGCCAGCAGTGAGTCCGGACTCTTGAGTCGTGCTGAAGCTTTCTTT. Protein sequence: CASSESGLLSRAEAFF.

The rearrangement uses TRBV7-9 and TRBJ2-2; D is undetermined. V was pared by 3 bases and J by 1 base, with 6 bases between. The CDR3 covers 14 residues. Germline V gene data show CDR1 as SEHNR and CDR2 as FQNEAQ (reference sequence). Here the CDR3 reads CASSFSGNTGELFF. CDR3 coding DNA: TGTGCCAGCAGCTTTTCAGGGAACACCGGGGAGCTGTTTTTT. The full variable domain, completed using reference TRBV7-9 and TRBJ2-2, is DTGVSQNPRHKITKRGQNVTFRCDPISEHNRLYWYRQTLGQGPEFLTYFQNEAQLEKSRLLSDRFSAERPKGSFSTLEIQRTEQGDSAMYLCASSFSGNTGELFFGEGSRLTVL.

The DNA of the CDR3 is TGTGCCAGCAGCTCCTCTGGGGCTGAAGCTTTCTTT. The encoded protein is CASSSSGAEAFF. J is TRBJ1-1 and V is TRBV7-9, with D unresolved. V was cut by 4 bases and J by 6 bases, with 9 bases left in between. The CDR3 totals 12 residues. Per germline, CDR1 SEHNR and CDR2 FQNEAQ (reference sequence).